The rows below give T cell receptor beta chains drawn from one sample of a study of T cell changes during pregnancy in multiple sclerosis. Assay used: immunoSEQ multiplex PCR; TCRdb lists only in-frame clones, some missing. The sample shows 60,000 to 85,000 clones, roughly nine tenths of them seen only once. This sample comprised peripheral blood, obtained in the second trimester of pregnancy. These TCRs come from a female donor with multiple sclerosis, enrolled in a pregnancy study. Each CDR3 is given with its conserved first and last residue. The D gene is left open where the match is weak. The listing skips clone size in some rows; elsewhere it reads once, few, many or a size class.

>TRBV5-1|-|-|TRBJ2-1
TGCGCCAGCAGCTTGCCTGGAGCGGGTGCGTACAATGAGCAGTTCTTC
CASSLPGAGAYNEQFF
>TRBV13|-|-|TRBJ1-4
TGTGCCAGCAGCCCCAGAAACAGAAATGAAAAACTGTTTTTT
CASSPRNRNEKLFF
>TRBV20-1|-|-|TRBJ1-1
TGCAGTGCAGGGGTCCTAGAAGCTTTCTTT
CSAGVLEAFF
>TRBV4-1|-|-|TRBJ2-4
TGCGCCAGCAGCCTTGTCCCTTCCGTAGAGGACATTCAGTACTTC
CASSLVPSVEDIQYF
>TRBV6-1|TRBD2|-|TRBJ2-1
TGTGCCAGCAGTGACCTAGCGGGGGGGATCAATGAGCAGTTCTTC
CASSDLAGGINEQFF
>TRBV15|-|-|TRBJ2-1
TGTGCCACCAGCAGAGTGATGAGCTCCTACAATGAGCAGTTCTTC
CATSRVMSSYNEQFF
>TRBV30|-|-|TRBJ1-2
TGTGCCTGGAGCCAGATACCTTACAGGGATCGGGGCTACACCTTC
CAWSQIPYRDRGYTF
>TRBV18|-|-|TRBJ2-3
TGTGCCAGCTCACCAATGGGTGCTAGTTCAGATACGCAGTATTTT
CASSPMGASSDTQYF
>TRBV28|-|-|TRBJ1-1
TGTGCCTCACGCACAGGGTTGAGAACTGAAGCTTTCTTT
CASRTGLRTEAFF
>TRBV19|-|few|TRBJ2-5
TGTGCCAGTAGTATTACGGGCGGGACCCAAGAGACCCAGTACTTC
CASSITGGTQETQYF
>TRBV14|-|-|TRBJ1-5
TGTGCCAGCAGCCAAGATGGGCTAGGACAGTCGAGTCCTACGGTCCAACCCCAGCATTTT
CASSQDGLGQSSPTVQPQHF
>TRBV9|-|-|TRBJ2-7
TGTGCCAGCAGCGTAGGGCGGGACAGACCCTCCTACGAGCAGTACTTC
CASSVGRDRPSYEQYF
>TRBV7-6|-|-|TRBJ2-5
TGTGCCAGCAGCTTAGCCGAGAAAGAGACCCAGTACTTC
CASSLAEKETQYF
>TRBV7-2|-|-|TRBJ2-1
TGTGCCAGCAGCTCAGAGGTGAGCGCCAATGAGCAGTTCTTC
CASSSEVSANEQFF
>TRBV6-1|TRBD1|once|TRBJ2-7
TGTGCCAGCAGACGACAGGGGGAGTCCTACGAGCAGTACTTC
CASRRQGESYEQYF
>TRBV7-9|TRBD1|once|TRBJ1-4
TGTGCCAGCAGCTCCGTCATCTTCCGACAGGGGACTCATAATGAAAAACTGTTTTTT
CASSSVIFRQGTHNEKLFF
>TRBV19|TRBD2|-|TRBJ2-1
TGTGCCAGTAGTATAGAAACTAGCGGGGTTTACAATGAGCAGTTCTTC
CASSIETSGVYNEQFF
>TRBV10-1|-|-|TRBJ1-2
TGCGCCAGCAGTGAGTCGACTCGTAGGGGGGGCGCCCCTAACTATGGCTACACCTTC
CASSESTRRGGAPNYGYTF
>TRBV7-2|TRBD2|-|TRBJ2-3
TGTGCCAGCAGTCACCGACTAGCGGGACTCCATATAAGCACAGATACGCAGTATTTT
CASSHRLAGLHISTDTQYF
>TRBV19|TRBD1|-|TRBJ1-4
TGTGCCAGTAACCGGGACAGAACAGATGAAAAACTGTTTTTT
CASNRDRTDEKLFF
>TRBV19|-|-|TRBJ2-1
TGTGCGACGATGAGGAAAAACTACAATGAGCAGTTCTTC
CATMRKNYNEQFF
>TRBV30|-|-|TRBJ2-7
TGTGCCTGGAAGTTGTCCGGCGAGCAGTACTTC
CAWKLSGEQYF
>TRBV7-2|TRBD1|-|TRBJ1-2
TGTGCCAGCAGCACGCGACAGGGTCCCTATGGCTACACCTTC
CASSTRQGPYGYTF
>TRBV7-9|TRBD2|-|TRBJ2-1
TGTGCCAGCAGCCCTGGGCTAGCGGAGCACAATGAGCAGTTCTTC
CASSPGLAEHNEQFF
>TRBV14|TRBD2|-|TRBJ2-7
TGTGCCAGCAGCCAATCTGCCCTAGCGGTTACCTACGAGCAGTACTTC
CASSQSALAVTYEQYF
>TRBV6-6|TRBD1|-|TRBJ1-1
TGTGCCAGCAGTTTGGGACAGATAACTGAAGCTTTCTTT
CASSLGQITEAFF
>TRBV5-5|-|-|TRBJ2-3
TGTGCCAGCAGTCCACAGAAGGCCACAGATACGCAGTATTTT
CASSPQKATDTQYF
>TRBV4-3|-|few|TRBJ1-2
TGCGCCAGCAGCCTACAGGGAGTCGTGGGCTACACCTTC
CASSLQGVVGYTF
>TRBV4-3|-|-|TRBJ1-1
TGCGCCAGCAGCCAAGTTTGGGGGACAATGAACACTGAAGCTTTCTTT
CASSQVWGTMNTEAFF
>TRBV6-5|-|-|TRBJ2-7
TGTGCCAGCAGGGGCGTACCATCCTACGAGCAGTACTTC
CASRGVPSYEQYF
>TRBV6-1|TRBD1|-|TRBJ1-1
TGTGCCAGCAGTGGACAGGGGGCCACTGAAGCTTTCTTT
CASSGQGATEAFF
>TRBV9|-|-|TRBJ2-1
TGTGCCAGCAGCGTCGGACGGGGGGCCCGCTCCTACAATGAGCAGTTCTTC
CASSVGRGARSYNEQFF